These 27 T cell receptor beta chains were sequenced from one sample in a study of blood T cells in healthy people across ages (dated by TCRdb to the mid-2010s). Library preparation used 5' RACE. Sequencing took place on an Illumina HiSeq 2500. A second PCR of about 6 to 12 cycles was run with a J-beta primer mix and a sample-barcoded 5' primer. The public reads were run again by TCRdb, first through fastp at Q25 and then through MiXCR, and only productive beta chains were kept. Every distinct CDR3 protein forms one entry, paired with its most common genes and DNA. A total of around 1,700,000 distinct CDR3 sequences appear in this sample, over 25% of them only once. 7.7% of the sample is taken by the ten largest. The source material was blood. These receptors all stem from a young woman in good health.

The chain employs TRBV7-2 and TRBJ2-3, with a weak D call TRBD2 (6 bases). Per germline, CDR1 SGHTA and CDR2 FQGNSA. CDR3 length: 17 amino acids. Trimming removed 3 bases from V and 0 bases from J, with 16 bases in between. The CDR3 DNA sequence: TGTGCCAGCAGCTTCACCTCCAGCGGGTATAGCACAGATACGCAGTATTTT. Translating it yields CASSFTSSGYSTDTQYF.

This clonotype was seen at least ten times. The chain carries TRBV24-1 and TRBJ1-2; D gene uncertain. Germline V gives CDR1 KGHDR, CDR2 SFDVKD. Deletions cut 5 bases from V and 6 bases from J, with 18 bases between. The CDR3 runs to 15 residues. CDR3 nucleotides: TGTGCCACCAGTGCATATGGTAGATGGCCGGATGGCTACACCTTC. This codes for CATSAYGRWPDGYTF.

The CDR3, as DNA: TGTGCCAGCAGCAGAGCCGGGACAGGGGTCGACTACGAGCAGTACTTC. It translates to CASSRAGTGVDYEQYF. V and J are TRBV21-1 and TRBJ2-7; no check of the table's D call, TRBD1, against the DNA was made. TRBV21-1 is reported as a pseudogene. The CDR3 has 16 residues.

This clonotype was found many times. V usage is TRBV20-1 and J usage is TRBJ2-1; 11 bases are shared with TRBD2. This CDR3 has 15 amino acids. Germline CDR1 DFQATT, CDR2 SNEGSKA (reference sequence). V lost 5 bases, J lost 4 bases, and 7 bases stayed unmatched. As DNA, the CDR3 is TGCAGTGCTGGTTTAGCGGGAGGGAATTACAATGAGCAGTTCTTC. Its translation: CSAGLAGGNYNEQFF.

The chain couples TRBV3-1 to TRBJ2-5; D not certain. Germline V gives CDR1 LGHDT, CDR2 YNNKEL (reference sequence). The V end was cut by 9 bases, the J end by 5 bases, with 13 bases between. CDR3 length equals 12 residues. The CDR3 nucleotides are TGTGCCAGTTCTTTTGGGATGGAGACCCAGTACTTC. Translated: CASSFGMETQYF.

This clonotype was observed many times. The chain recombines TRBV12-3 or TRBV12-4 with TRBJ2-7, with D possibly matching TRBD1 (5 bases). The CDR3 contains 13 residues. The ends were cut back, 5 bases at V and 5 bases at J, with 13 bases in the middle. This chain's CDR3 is CASSQNLRDEQYF. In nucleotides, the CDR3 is TGTGCCAGCAGTCAAAACCTCAGGGACGAGCAGTACTTC.

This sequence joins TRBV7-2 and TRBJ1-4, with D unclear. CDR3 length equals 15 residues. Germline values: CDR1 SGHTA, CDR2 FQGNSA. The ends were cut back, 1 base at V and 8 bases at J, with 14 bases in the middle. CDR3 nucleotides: TGTGCCAGCAGCTTAGATAAAGGTCTTAACGAAAAACTGTTTTTT. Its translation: CASSLDKGLNEKLFF.

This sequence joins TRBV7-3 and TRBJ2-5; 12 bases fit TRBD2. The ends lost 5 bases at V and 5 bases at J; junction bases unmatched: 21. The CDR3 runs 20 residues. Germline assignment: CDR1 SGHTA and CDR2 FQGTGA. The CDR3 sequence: CASSHAGRLAGAPPRETQYF. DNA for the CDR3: TGTGCCAGCAGCCACGCTGGGCGACTAGCGGGGGCGCCCCCTCGGGAGACCCAGTACTTC.

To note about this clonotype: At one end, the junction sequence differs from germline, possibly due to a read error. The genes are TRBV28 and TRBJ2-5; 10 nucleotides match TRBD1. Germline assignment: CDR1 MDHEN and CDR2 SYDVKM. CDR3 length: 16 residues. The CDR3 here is CAGSSPGTGDRETQYF. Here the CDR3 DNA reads TGTGCCGGCAGTTCCCCCGGGACAGGGGACCGAGAGACCCAGTACTTC.

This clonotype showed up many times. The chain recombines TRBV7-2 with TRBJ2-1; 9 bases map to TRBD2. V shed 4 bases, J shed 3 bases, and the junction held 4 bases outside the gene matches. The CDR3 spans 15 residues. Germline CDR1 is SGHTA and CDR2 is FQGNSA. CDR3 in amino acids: CASSSTSGNYNEQFF. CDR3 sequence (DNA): TGTGCCAGCAGCTCGACTAGCGGAAACTACAATGAGCAGTTCTTC.

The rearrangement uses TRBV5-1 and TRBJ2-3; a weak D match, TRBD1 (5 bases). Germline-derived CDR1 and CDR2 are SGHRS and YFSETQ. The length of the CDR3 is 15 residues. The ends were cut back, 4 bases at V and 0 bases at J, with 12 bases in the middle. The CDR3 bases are TGCGCCAGCAGCGCGAGGACACCCAGCACAGATACGCAGTATTTT. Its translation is CASSARTPSTDTQYF.

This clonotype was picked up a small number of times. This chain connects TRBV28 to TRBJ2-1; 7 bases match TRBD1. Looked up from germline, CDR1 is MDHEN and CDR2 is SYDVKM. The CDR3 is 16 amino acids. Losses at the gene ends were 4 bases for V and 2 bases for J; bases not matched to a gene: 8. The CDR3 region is CASSSYRDRTYNEQFF. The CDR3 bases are TGTGCCAGCAGTTCCTACCGGGACAGAACCTACAATGAGCAGTTCTTC.

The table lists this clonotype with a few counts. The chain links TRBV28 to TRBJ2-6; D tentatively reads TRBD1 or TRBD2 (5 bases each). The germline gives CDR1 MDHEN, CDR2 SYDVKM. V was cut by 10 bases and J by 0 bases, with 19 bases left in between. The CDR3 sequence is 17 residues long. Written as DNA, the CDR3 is TGTGCCACCGACGGGACCGCAAAGAACTCTGGGGCCAACGTCCTGACTTTC. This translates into CATDGTAKNSGANVLTF.

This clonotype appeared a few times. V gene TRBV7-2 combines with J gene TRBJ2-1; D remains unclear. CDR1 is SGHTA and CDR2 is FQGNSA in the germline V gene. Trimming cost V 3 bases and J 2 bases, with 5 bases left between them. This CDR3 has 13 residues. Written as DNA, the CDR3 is TGTGCCAGCAGCTTTGTCCCCTACAATGAGCAGTTCTTC. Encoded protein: CASSFVPYNEQFF.

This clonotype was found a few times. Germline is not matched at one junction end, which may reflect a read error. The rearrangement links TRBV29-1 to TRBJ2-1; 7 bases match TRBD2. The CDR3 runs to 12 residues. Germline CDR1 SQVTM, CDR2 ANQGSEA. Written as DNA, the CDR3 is TGCAGCGTTGCCGCTAGCGGCAATGAGCGGTTCTTC. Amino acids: CSVAASGNERFF.

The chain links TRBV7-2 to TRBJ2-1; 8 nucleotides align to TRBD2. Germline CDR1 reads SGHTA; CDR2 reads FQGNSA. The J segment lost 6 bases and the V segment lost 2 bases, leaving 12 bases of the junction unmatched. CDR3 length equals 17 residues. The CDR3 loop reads CASSLKKWRLASNEQFF. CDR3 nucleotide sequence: TGTGCCAGCAGCTTAAAGAAATGGCGACTAGCGAGCAATGAGCAGTTCTTC. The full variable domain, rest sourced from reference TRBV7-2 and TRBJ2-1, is GAGVSQSPSNKVTEKGKDVELRCDPISGHTALYWYRQSLGQGLEFLIYFQGNSAPDKSGLPSDRFSAERTGGSVSTLTIQRTQQEDSAVYLCASSLKKWRLASNEQFFGPGTRLTVL.

The CDR3 loop is CASSSGAANVGYTF. In nucleotides, the CDR3 is TGTGCCAGCAGTAGTGGAGCCGCTAATGTTGGCTACACCTTC. The chain links TRBV7-8 to TRBJ1-2, with D unclear. Germline V gene sequence: CDR1 SGHVS, CDR2 FQNEAQ. With 6 bases removed from V and 7 bases from J, the gap between germline ends came to 18 bases. There are 14 residues in the CDR3.

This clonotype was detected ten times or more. The CDR3 reads CASSLIPGVAKNIQYF. The CDR3 nucleotides read TGTGCCAGCAGTTTAATTCCGGGGGTAGCCAAAAACATTCAGTACTTC. The chain uses TRBV28 and TRBJ2-4, with D possibly matching TRBD2 (6 bases). The germline V and J ends were trimmed by 2 bases and 0 bases, with 11 bases remaining between them. CDR1 MDHEN and CDR2 SYDVKM come from the germline V gene. This CDR3 comprises 16 residues.

CDR3 in amino acids: CSATGRIEQYF. CDR3 nucleotide sequence: TGCAGTGCGACGGGGCGAATCGAGCAGTACTTC. The chain employs TRBV20-1 and TRBJ2-7, with D perhaps matching TRBD1 or TRBD2 (5 bases each). The germline CDR1 and CDR2 sequences are DFQATT and SNEGSKA (reference sequence). The CDR3 consists of 11 residues. V dropped 6 bases and J dropped 6 bases, with 12 bases sitting between them.

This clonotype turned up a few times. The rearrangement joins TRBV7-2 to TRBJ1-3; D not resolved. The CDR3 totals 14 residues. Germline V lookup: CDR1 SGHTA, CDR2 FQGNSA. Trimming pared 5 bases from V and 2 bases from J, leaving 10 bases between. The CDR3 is CASSQARAGNTIYF. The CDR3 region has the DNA TGTGCCAGCAGCCAGGCCCGGGCTGGAAACACCATATATTTT.

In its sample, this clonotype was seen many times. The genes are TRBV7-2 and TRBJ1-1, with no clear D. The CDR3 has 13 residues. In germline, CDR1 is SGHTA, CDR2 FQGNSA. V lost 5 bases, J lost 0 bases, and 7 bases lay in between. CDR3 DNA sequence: TGTGCCAGCAGCCTGCGCCTGAACACTGAAGCTTTCTTT. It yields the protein CASSLRLNTEAFF.

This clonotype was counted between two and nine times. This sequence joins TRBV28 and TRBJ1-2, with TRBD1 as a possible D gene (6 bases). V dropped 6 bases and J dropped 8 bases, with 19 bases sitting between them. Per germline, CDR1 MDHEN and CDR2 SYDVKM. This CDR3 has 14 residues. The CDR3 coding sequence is TGTGCCAGCAGCAACAACCGGGGGCTAGGGGGCTACACCTTC. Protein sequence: CASSNNRGLGGYTF.

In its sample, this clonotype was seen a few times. In DNA, the CDR3 is TGTGCCAGCAGCTCGAATGGAGCGGGGGTACAAGAGACCCAGTACTTC. Protein: CASSSNGAGVQETQYF. The rearrangement uses TRBV7-2 and TRBJ2-5; 8 nucleotides line up with TRBD2. CDR1 SGHTA and CDR2 FQGNSA come from the germline V gene. CDR3 length equals 16 residues. V lost 4 bases and J lost 2; bases outside the gene matches: 9. The full variable domain, rest sourced from reference TRBV7-2 and TRBJ2-5, is GAGVSQSPSNKVTEKGKDVELRCDPISGHTALYWYRQSLGQGLEFLIYFQGNSAPDKSGLPSDRFSAERTGGSVSTLTIQRTQQEDSAVYLCASSSNGAGVQETQYFGPGTRLLVL.

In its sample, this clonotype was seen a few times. CDR3 coding DNA: TGTGCCAGCAGCGTAGATAGCGGGAGTACAGATGAGCAGTTCTTC. This sequence encodes CASSVDSGSTDEQFF. This sequence joins TRBV9 and TRBJ2-1; 9 nucleotides agree with TRBD2. The trim removed 0 bases at V and 8 bases at J, leaving 6 bases unmatched. From germline, CDR1 is SGDLS and CDR2 YYNGEE. CDR3 length equals 15 residues.

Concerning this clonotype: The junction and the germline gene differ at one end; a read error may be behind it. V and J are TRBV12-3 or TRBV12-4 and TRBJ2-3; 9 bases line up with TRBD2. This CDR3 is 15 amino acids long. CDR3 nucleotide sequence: TGTGCCAGCACCCGACTAGCGGTACGCGCAGATGCGCAGTATTTT. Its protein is CASTRLAVRADAQYF.

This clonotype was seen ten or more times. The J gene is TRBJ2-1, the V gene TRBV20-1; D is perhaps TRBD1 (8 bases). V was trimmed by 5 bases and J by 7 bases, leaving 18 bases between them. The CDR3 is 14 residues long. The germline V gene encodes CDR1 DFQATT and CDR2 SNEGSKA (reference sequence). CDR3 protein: CSAYRGGGKNEQFF. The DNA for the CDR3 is TGCAGTGCTTACAGGGGGGGAGGGAAGAATGAGCAGTTCTTC.

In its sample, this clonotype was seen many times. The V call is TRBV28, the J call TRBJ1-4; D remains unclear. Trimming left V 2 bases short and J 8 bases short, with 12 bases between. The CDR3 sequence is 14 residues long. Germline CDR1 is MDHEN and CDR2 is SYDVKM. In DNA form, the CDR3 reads TGTGCCAGCAGTTTAGAACCGCGGGGAGAAAAACTGTTTTTT. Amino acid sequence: CASSLEPRGEKLFF.